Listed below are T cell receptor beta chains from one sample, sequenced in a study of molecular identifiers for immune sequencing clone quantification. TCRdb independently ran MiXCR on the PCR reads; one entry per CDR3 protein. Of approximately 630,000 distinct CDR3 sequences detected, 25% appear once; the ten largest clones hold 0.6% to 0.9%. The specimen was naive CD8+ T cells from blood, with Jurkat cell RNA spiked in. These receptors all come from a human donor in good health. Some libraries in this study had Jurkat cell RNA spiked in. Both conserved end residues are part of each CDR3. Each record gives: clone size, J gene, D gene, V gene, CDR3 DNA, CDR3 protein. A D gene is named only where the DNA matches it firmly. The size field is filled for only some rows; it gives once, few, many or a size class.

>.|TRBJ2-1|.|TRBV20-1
TGCAGTGCTACTTCAACTCCGCAGCTATACAATGAGCAGTTCTTC
CSATSTPQLYNEQFF
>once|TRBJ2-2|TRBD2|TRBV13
TGTGCCGGCAGCTCGTTCGCGGGAGGTAACACCGGGGAGCTGTTTTTT
CAGSSFAGGNTGELFF
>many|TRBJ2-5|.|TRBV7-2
TGTGCCAGCAGCTCGGATCTGGGGGGGCGGAAGACCCAGTACTTC
CASSSDLGGRKTQYF
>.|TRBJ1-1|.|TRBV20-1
TGCAGTGCTAGAGAGATCGGGACGCGGAACACTGAAGCTTTCTTT
CSAREIGTRNTEAFF
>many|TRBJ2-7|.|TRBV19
TGTGCCAGTAGTCCGGGGGGCCTCGAGCAGTACTTC
CASSPGGLEQYF
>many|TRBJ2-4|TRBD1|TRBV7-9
TGTGCCAGCAGCTGGGAGGAGACAGGGGAGAACATTCAGTACTTC
CASSWEETGENIQYF
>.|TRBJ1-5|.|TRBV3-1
TGTGCCAGCAGCCCGGGGCAAGGGGGGTATTATAGCAATCGGCCCCAGCATTTT
CASSPGQGGYYSNRPQHF
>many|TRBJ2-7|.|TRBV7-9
TGTGCCAGCAGCCTTGGCCAGGCCGAGCAGTACTTC
CASSLGQAEQYF
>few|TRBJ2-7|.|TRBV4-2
TGTGCCAGCAGCCATGTACTCCAGGGGTCTTACGAGCAGTACTTC
CASSHVLQGSYEQYF
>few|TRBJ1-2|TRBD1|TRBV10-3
TGTGCCATCACCGAGGGACAGGCTGTGCACTATGGCTACACCTTC
CAITEGQAVHYGYTF
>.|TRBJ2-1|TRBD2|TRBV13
TGTGCCAGCAGCTTAGCTAGCGGGGGGCCCAAAGTCGATGAGCAGTTCTTC
CASSLASGGPKVDEQFF
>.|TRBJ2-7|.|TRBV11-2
TGTGCCAGCAGCTTAGATAACCACCCGTCCTACGAGCAGTACTTC
CASSLDNHPSYEQYF
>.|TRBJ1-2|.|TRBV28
TGTGCCAGCGGTCCCAGTGCAGGGAGCTATGGCTACACCTTC
CASGPSAGSYGYTF
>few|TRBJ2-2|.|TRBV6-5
TGTGCCAGCAGTTTCTTTTTATTTTCAGACTTTACAGGGATAGTGACGAACACCGGGGAGCTGTTTTTT
CASSFFLFSDFTGIVTNTGELFF
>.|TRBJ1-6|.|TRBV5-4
TGTGCCAGCAGCTCGGACGGCAATTCACCCCTCCACTTT
CASSSDGNSPLHF
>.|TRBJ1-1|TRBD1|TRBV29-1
TGCAGCGTCGGTGGGACAGGGTCGAGGTCTTTCTTT
CSVGGTGSRSFF
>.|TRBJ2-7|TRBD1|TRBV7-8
TGTGCCAGCAGCTTAGTAGGGACAGGGGATGGGCAGTACTTC
CASSLVGTGDGQYF
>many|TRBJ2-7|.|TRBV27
TGTGCCAGCAGTTTATGGGAAAACTCCTACGAGCAGTACTTC
CASSLWENSYEQYF
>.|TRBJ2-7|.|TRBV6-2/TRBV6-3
TGTGCCAGCAGCTTCGGGACGGTGAAGTCCTACGAGCGGTACTTC
CASSFGTVKSYERYF
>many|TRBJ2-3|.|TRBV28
TGTGCCAGCGGACTCCTAGGGGTCACAGATACGCAGTATTTT
CASGLLGVTDTQYF
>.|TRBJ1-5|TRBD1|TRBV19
TGTGCCGGTAGTATAGGGAAGGGGGCCGGCAATCAGCCCCAGCATTTT
CAGSIGKGAGNQPQHF
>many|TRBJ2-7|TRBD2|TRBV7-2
TGTGCCAGCAGCTTAGGGGGAGGGGTCTACGAGCAGTACTTC
CASSLGGGVYEQYF
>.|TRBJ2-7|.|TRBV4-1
TGCGCCAGCAGCCAAGGTCCCGGCAGAACTTACGAGCAGTACTTC
CASSQGPGRTYEQYF
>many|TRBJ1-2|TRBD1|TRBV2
TGTGCCAGCAGTACCGGACAGGCCGACGCGGCACTCTATGGCTACACCTTC
CASSTGQADAALYGYTF
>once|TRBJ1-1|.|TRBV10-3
TGTGCCATCAGTGAGTTAAGGAGCGGCGACACTGGAGCTTTCTTT
CAISELRSGDTGAFF
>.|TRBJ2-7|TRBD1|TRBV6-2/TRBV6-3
TGTGCCCCCAAAACAGGGGGCGAGGACGAGCAGTACTTC
CAPKTGGEDEQYF
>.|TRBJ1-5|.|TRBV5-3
TGTGCCGGAAGCTTGGGCAGGGTCTTGGGAGGCGATCAGCCCCAGCATTTT
CAGSLGRVLGGDQPQHF
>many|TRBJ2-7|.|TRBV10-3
TGTGCCATCAGTGAGTCGGTCGGAGCCTACGAGCAGTACTTC
CAISESVGAYEQYF
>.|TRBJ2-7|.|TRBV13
TGTGCCAGCAGCTTAGGCCTCTATTACGAGCAGTACTTC
CASSLGLYYEQYF
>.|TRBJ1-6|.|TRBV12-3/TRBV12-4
TGTGCCGTCCGTGGCGAATGGGATTCACCCCTCCACTTT
CAVRGEWDSPLHF
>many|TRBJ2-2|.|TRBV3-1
TGTGCCAGCAGCCAAGATCTAAGTTTCACCGGGGAGCTGTTTTTT
CASSQDLSFTGELFF